The sequence of this T cell receptor (beta chain) was determined in a study of CD8 T cells in Susac syndrome. The T cells that were sequenced for TCR beta were CD8+ and CD4+ cells from blood. The multiple sclerosis controls consisted of treatment-naive patients with relapsing-remitting disease, either stable or active. The CDR3 consists of 14 residues. Germline trimming cut 4 bases from V and 5 bases from J; bases unmatched to any gene: 7. CDR1 and CDR2 from the germline V gene are PRHDT and FYEKMQ (reference sequence). It was with random hexamers that 0.5 to 1 ug RNA was reverse transcribed. immunoSEQ multiplex PCR amplified TCR beta CDR3 across 54 Vbeta, 13 Jbeta. Each CDR3 protein is one row after TCRdb ran MiXCR on the immunoSEQ multiplex PCR reads. The sample includes about 64,000 distinct CDR3 sequences, approximately 94% seen only once; the top ten take around 0.61%.

Sequencing was done on a sample of CD8+ T cells from PBMCs. The receptor was derived from a human donor with multiple sclerosis. J is TRBJ2-7 and V is TRBV13; 8 bases align to TRBD1. The CDR3 DNA is TGTGCCAGCAGCTCCGAGGACAGGGTGGACGAGCAGTACTTC. It yields the protein CASSSEDRVDEQYF.